The 17 T cell receptor beta chains below all came from one sample that was sequenced in a study of blood T cell repertoires in COVID-19. Profiling relied on immunoSEQ multiplex PCR, and the TCRdb table lists in-frame clones only, not all of them. The table shows approximately 94,000 clones, with around 88% occurring only once. Sequenced material: peripheral blood. These receptors came from a woman in her 70s with acute or convalescent COVID-19.

The genes are TRBV5-1 and TRBJ1-2; D ambiguous. V shed 3 bases and J shed 1 base, with 10 bases lying between them. Germline lookup yields CDR1 SGHRS and CDR2 YFSETQ. CDR3 length equals 14 residues. The CDR3 region is CASSSLGSNYGYTF. The DNA for the CDR3 is TGCGCCAGCAGCTCTTTAGGGAGTAACTATGGCTACACCTTC.

This chain uses TRBV3-1 (or the pseudogene TRBV3-2) with TRBJ2-3; D is uncertain. The V gene lost 4 bases and the J gene lost 0 bases, with 14 bases spanning the gap. The CDR3 covers 16 residues. Germline values: CDR1 LGHDT, CDR2 YNNKEL (reference sequence). CDR3 sequence reads: CASSPRPATSTDTQYF. For the CDR3, the DNA is TGTGCCAGCAGCCCACGGCCGGCGACTAGCACAGATACGCAGTATTTT.

The chain uses TRBV19 and TRBJ2-3; 12 nucleotides agree with TRBD1. Per germline, CDR1 LNHDA and CDR2 SQIVND (reference sequence). There are 17 residues in the CDR3. Trimming cost V 4 bases and J 5 bases; bases outside gene matches: 10. CDR3 protein: CASSRGTGGGVRDTQYF. For the CDR3, the DNA is TGTGCCAGTAGTAGAGGGACAGGGGGCGGGGTCCGAGATACGCAGTATTTT.

The rearrangement links TRBV5-1 to TRBJ2-5; D not resolved. This CDR3 spans 11 amino acids. V gave up 4 bases and J gave up 2 bases, with 3 bases separating them. The germline V gene encodes CDR1 SGHRS and CDR2 YFSETQ. The CDR3 region is CASSIQETQYF. The CDR3, as DNA: TGCGCCAGCAGCATACAAGAGACCCAGTACTTC.

A single count supports this clone. The V gene is TRBV10-1, the J gene TRBJ2-3; 7 nucleotides match TRBD1. Germline CDR1 and CDR2: WNHNN and SYGVQD (reference sequence). V was pared by 5 bases and J by 4 bases, with 6 bases of the junction left unmatched. The CDR3 consists of 14 residues. The CDR3 DNA reads as TGCGCCAGCAGTAACAGGGGAAGGTCAGATACGCAGTATTTT. It translates to CASSNRGRSDTQYF.

The chain has TRBV10-3 and TRBJ1-5, with 9 bases matching TRBD1. CDR1 ENHRY and CDR2 SYGVKD come from the germline V gene. CDR3 length equals 14 residues. V lost 10 bases and J lost 2; bases outside the gene matches: 6. The CDR3 coding sequence is TGTGCCACCACAGGGGGCTCGGGCAATCAGCCCCAGCATTTT. This translates into CATTGGSGNQPQHF.

The rearrangement links TRBV7-2 to TRBJ2-5; no firm D call. Germline loops: CDR1 SGHTA, CDR2 FQGNSA. Trimming took 3 bases from V and 2 from J, leaving 10 bases between them. This CDR3 is built from 14 residues. This CDR3 is CASSFDRSQETQYF. The CDR3 DNA follows: TGTGCCAGCAGCTTTGATAGGAGTCAAGAGACCCAGTACTTC.

This sequence joins TRBV30 and TRBJ2-7, with D perhaps matching TRBD1 (6 bases). With 5 bases removed from V and 3 bases from J, the gap between germline ends came to 14 bases. This CDR3 spans 13 amino acids. CDR1 and CDR2 from the germline V gene are GTSNPN and SVGIG (reference sequence). CDR3 sequence: CAWGTTGLYEQYF. CDR3 DNA sequence: TGTGCCTGGGGGACGACAGGTCTCTACGAGCAGTACTTC.

J is TRBJ1-2 and V is TRBV9; a weak D match, TRBD1 (5 bases). The CDR3 consists of 15 residues. V was pared by 0 bases and J by 2 bases, with 11 bases between. The germline gives CDR1 SGDLS, CDR2 YYNGEE. Here the CDR3 reads CASSVGVAGNYGYTF. The CDR3 coding sequence is TGTGCCAGCAGCGTAGGGGTGGCAGGGAACTATGGCTACACCTTC.

The rearrangement joins TRBV5-1 to TRBJ2-1; TRBD2 matches at 13 bases. The J segment lost 5 bases and the V segment lost 2 bases, leaving 4 bases of the junction unmatched. The CDR3 loop spans 16 amino acids. Germline values: CDR1 SGHRS, CDR2 YFSETQ. In nucleotides, the CDR3 is TGCGCCAGCAGCTTAGGGACTAGCGGGATGCACAATGAGCAGTTCTTC. Its protein product is CASSLGTSGMHNEQFF. The full variable domain, its missing parts supplied by reference TRBV5-1 and TRBJ2-1, is KAGVTQTPRYLIKTRGQQVTLSCSPISGHRSVSWYQQTPGQGLQFLFEYFSETQRNKGNFPGRFSGRQFSNSRSEMNVSTLELGDSALYLCASSLGTSGMHNEQFFGPGTRLTVL.

This sequence joins TRBV19 and TRBJ1-2; 7 bases match TRBD1. Looked up from germline, CDR1 is LNHDA and CDR2 is SQIVND (reference sequence). J gave up 4 bases and V 6 bases, and 11 bases lay outside the gene matches. The CDR3 runs to 15 residues. This CDR3 reads CASSAPGTESYGYTF. In DNA, the CDR3 is TGTGCCAGTAGCGCCCCCGGGACAGAAAGCTATGGCTACACCTTC.

V and J are TRBV5-1 and TRBJ1-6, with TRBD1 as a possible D gene (5 bases). This CDR3 has 14 residues. Deletions cut 7 bases from V and 9 bases from J, with 17 bases between. The germline CDR1 and CDR2 sequences are SGHRS and YFSETQ. The CDR3 bases are TGCGCCAGCTTTCCGGGACTTGGAAGTTCACCCCTCCACTTT. Amino acids: CASFPGLGSSPLHF.

V is TRBV25-1 and J is TRBJ1-1; D unresolved. Per germline, CDR1 MGHDK and CDR2 SYGVNS. Trimming took off 8 bases at V and 5 bases at J, with 12 bases between the two ends. This CDR3 region has 12 residues. The CDR3 region has the DNA TGTGCCAGCGCCTCGGGGTGGACTGAAGCTTTCTTT. Amino acids: CASASGWTEAFF. Combining the CDR3 with reference TRBV25-1 and TRBJ1-1 gives the whole variable domain EADIYQTPRYLVIGTGKKITLECSQTMGHDKMYWYQQDPGMELHLIHYSYGVNSTEKGDLSSESTVSRIRTEHFPLTLESARPSHTSQYLCASASGWTEAFFGQGTRLTVV.

This clone was counted a single time. The rearrangement joins TRBV9 to TRBJ2-7, with D possibly TRBD1 on 6 matching bases. V lost 4 bases and J lost 7, with 18 bases in between. The germline V gene encodes CDR1 SGDLS and CDR2 YYNGEE. This CDR3 spans 14 amino acids. CDR3 sequence (DNA): TGTGCCAGCAGCCCGAGTCCCGGGACAAGGGAGCAGTACTTC. Its protein product is CASSPSPGTREQYF. The complete variable domain, with remaining parts taken from reference TRBV9 and TRBJ2-7, reads DSGVTQTPKHLITATGQRVTLRCSPRSGDLSVYWYQQSLDQGLQFLIQYYNGEERAKGNILERFSAQQFPDLHSELNLSSLELGDSALYFCASSPSPGTREQYFGPGTRLTVT.

A word on this clone: A read error may account for a junction end that differs from germline. The chain couples TRBV9 to TRBJ2-3, with 9 bases that match TRBD2. Looked up from germline, CDR1 is SGDLS and CDR2 is YYNGEE. CDR3 length: 16 amino acids. The CDR3: CASSVLGSGSIDTQYF. The DNA for the CDR3 is TGTGCCAGCAGCGTACTGGGTAGCGGGAGCATAGATACGCAGTATTTT.

This clone showed up just a few times. The genes are TRBV4-2 and TRBJ2-7, with TRBD2 matching 9 bases. V gave up 3 bases and J gave up 2 bases; unmatched junction bases: 8. The V gene's germline CDR1 is LGHNA and CDR2 YNFKEQ. The CDR3 runs to 16 residues. CDR3: CASSQTGREGTYEQYF. CDR3 bases: TGTGCCAGCAGCCAGACCGGGCGGGAGGGTACCTACGAGCAGTACTTC.

The V and J genes are TRBV19 and TRBJ2-6, with TRBD1 identical over 8 bases. J lost 2 bases, V lost 7 bases, and 4 bases had no gene match. The CDR3 consists of 15 residues. Germline V lookup: CDR1 LNHDA, CDR2 SQIVND (reference sequence). CDR3 coding DNA: TGTGCCAGTACGCGGGACAGGCCTGGGGCCAACGTCCTGACTTTC. Translating gives CASTRDRPGANVLTF. The full variable domain, in which reference TRBV19 and TRBJ2-6 provide the parts outside the CDR3, is DGGITQSPKYLFRKEGQNVTLSCEQNLNHDAMYWYRQDPGQGLRLIYYSQIVNDFQKGDIAEGYSVSREKKESFPLTVTSAQKNPTAFYLCASTRDRPGANVLTFGAGSRLTVL.